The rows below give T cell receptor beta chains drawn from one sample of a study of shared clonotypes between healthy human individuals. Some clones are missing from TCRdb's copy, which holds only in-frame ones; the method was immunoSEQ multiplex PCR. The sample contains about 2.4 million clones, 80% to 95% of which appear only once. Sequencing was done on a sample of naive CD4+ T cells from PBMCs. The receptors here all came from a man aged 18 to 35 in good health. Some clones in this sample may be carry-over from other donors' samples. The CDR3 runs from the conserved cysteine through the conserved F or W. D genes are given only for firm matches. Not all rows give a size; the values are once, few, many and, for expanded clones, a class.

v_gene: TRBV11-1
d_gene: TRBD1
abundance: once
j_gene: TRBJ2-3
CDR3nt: TGTGCCAGCACCCGGACAGGGGGGACAGATACGCAGTATTTT
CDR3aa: CASTRTGGTDTQYF

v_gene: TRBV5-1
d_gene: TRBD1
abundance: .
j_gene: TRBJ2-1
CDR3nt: TGCGCCAGCAGCTTAGGACAGGGGGAAATTTACAATGAGCAGTTCTTC
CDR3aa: CASSLGQGEIYNEQFF

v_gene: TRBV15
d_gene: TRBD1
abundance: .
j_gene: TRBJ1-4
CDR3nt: TGTGCCACCAGCGACCTGGACAGGGGGCGACGAAAACTGTTTTTT
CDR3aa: CATSDLDRGRRKLFF

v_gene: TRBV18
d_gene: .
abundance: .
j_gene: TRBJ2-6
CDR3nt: TGTGCCAGCTCACCAAATGGGGCCAACGTCCTGACTTTC
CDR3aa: CASSPNGANVLTF

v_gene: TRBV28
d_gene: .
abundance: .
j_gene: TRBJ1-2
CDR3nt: TGTGCCAGCAGTTTAGAGTCGATGGCGGGTGGCTACACCTTC
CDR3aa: CASSLESMAGGYTF

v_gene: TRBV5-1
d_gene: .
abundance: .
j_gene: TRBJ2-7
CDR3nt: TGCGCCAGCAGCTTGGAGGGCGGTCCCCCCTACGAGCAGTACTTC
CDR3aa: CASSLEGGPPYEQYF

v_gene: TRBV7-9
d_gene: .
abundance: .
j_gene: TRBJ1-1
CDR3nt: TGTGCCAGCAGCTTTTCCAGTAGTGAAGCTTTCTTT
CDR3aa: CASSFSSSEAFF

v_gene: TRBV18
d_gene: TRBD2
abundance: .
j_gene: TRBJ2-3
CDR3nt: TGTGCCAGCTCACTTCCGGGACTAGCGGGGGCGGATACGCAGTATTTT
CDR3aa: CASSLPGLAGADTQYF

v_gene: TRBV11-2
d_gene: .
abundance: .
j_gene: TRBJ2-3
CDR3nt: TGTGCCAGCAGCCCAGACTCAGTCTCGCAGTATTTT
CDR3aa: CASSPDSVSQYF

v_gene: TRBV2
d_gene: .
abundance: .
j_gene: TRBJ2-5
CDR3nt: TGTGCCAGCAGTTCGGCTAGCGTGGGAGAGACCCAGTACTTC
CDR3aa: CASSSASVGETQYF

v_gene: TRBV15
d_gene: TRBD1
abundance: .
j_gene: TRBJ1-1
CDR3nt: TGTGCCACCAGCAGTTGGACAGGCCGAACCACGAACACTGAAGCTTTCTTT
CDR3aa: CATSSWTGRTTNTEAFF

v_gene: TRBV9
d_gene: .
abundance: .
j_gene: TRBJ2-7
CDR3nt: TGTGCCAGCACCCCACGGGCGGAATCCTACGAGCAGTACTTC
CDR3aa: CASTPRAESYEQYF

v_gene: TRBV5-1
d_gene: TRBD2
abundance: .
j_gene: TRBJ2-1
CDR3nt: TGCGCCAGCGGAGGCGGGAGTTCCTACAATGAGCAGTTCTTC
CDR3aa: CASGGGSSYNEQFF

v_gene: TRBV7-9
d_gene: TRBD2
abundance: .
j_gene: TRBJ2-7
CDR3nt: TGTGCCAGCAGCTTAGGTCGCGGGAGGTCTGACGAGCAGTACTTC
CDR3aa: CASSLGRGRSDEQYF

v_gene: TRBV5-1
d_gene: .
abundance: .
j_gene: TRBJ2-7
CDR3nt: TGCGCCAGCAGCCCTCAGGGGAACGAGCAGTACTTC
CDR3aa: CASSPQGNEQYF

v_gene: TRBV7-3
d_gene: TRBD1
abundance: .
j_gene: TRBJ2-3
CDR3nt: TGTGCCAGCAGCCGACAGGGGGCCGGGGATACGCAGTATTTT
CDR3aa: CASSRQGAGDTQYF

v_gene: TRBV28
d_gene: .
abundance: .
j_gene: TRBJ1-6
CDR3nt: TGTGCCAGCAGTTTAGGCCCCGGTCGTGGATCCCTCCACTTT
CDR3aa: CASSLGPGRGSLHF

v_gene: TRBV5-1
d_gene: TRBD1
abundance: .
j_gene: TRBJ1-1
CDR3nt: TGCGCCAGCAGCTTTCAGGGACAGGCGGACACTGAAGCTTTCTTT
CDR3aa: CASSFQGQADTEAFF

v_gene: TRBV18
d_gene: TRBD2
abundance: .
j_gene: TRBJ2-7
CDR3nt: TGTGCCAGCTCACCCCCGAGCGGGAACTACGAGCAGTACTTC
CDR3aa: CASSPPSGNYEQYF

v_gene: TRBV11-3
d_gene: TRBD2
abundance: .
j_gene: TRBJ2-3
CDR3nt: TGTGCCAGCAGCTTAGGACTAGCGGAGTCCACAGATACGCAGTATTTT
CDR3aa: CASSLGLAESTDTQYF

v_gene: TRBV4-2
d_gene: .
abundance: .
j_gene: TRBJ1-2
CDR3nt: TGTGCCAGCAGCCAACCGGGACGGGGGTCTGGCTACACCTTC
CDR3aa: CASSQPGRGSGYTF

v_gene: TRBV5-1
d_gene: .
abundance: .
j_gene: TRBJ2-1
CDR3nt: TGCGCCAGCAGCGGGGGGACCAGTCTGTTGGAGCAGTTCTTC
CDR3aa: CASSGGTSLLEQFF

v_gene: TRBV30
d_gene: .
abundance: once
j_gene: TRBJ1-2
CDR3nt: TGTGCCTGGAGCGGGGGGAACTATGGCTACACCTTC
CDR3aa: CAWSGGNYGYTF